These T cell receptor beta chains were read from a single sample in a study of neurological immune-mediated disorders. A single record per CDR3 protein comes from TCRdb applying MiXCR to the 5' RACE reads. The table includes roughly 52,000 distinct CDR3 sequences, 3.5% to 4% detected once. Input material: CD4+ T cells from blood. The receptors shown here come from a woman aged 35 to 49 with multiple sclerosis. Both conserved end residues are part of each CDR3. Fields, in order: J gene, V gene, D gene, clone size, CDR3 protein, CDR3 DNA. The D gene is left open where the match is weak. Clone size is not always given. Where it is, it says once, few, many or a class for expanded clones.

J: TRBJ2-7
V: TRBV5-1
D: TRBD2
size: many
CDR3: CASNRGGEPSYYEQYF
DNA: TGCGCCAGCAACCGGGGGGGGGAACCTTCGTATTACGAGCAGTACTTC

J: TRBJ1-4
V: TRBV2
D: .
size: many
CDR3: CASSLDSQAYEKLFF
DNA: TGTGCCAGCAGTCTGGACAGCCAGGCGTATGAAAAACTGTTTTTT

J: TRBJ2-5
V: TRBV5-6
D: .
size: many
CDR3: CASSLGPSQETQYF
DNA: TGTGCCAGCAGTCTTGGACCTTCACAAGAGACCCAGTACTTC

J: TRBJ2-7
V: TRBV7-2
D: TRBD2
size: many
CDR3: CASSLIAGGSPYEQYF
DNA: TGTGCCAGCAGCTTAATAGCGGGGGGTTCCCCCTACGAGCAGTACTTC

J: TRBJ1-1
V: TRBV11-2
D: .
size: many
CDR3: CASSLGTMGAFF
DNA: TGTGCCAGCAGCCTCGGGACCATGGGAGCTTTCTTT

J: TRBJ1-2
V: TRBV29-1
D: .
size: many
CDR3: CSVLGEDGYTF
DNA: TGCAGCGTGTTGGGGGAAGATGGCTACACCTTC

J: TRBJ1-1
V: TRBV27
D: .
size: few
CDR3: CASSLRGGTEAFF
DNA: TGTGCCAGCAGTTTACGGGGCGGCACTGAAGCTTTCTTT

J: TRBJ2-3
V: TRBV5-1
D: TRBD2
size: .
CDR3: CASSSLAGGPRDTKHF
DNA: TGCGCCAGCAGCTCCTTAGCGGGGGGGCCTAGAGATACGAAGCATTTT

J: TRBJ2-7
V: TRBV5-1
D: TRBD1
size: many
CDR3: CASSFLQGDREQYF
DNA: TGCGCCAGCAGCTTCTTACAGGGGGATCGCGAGCAGTACTTC

J: TRBJ2-2
V: TRBV9
D: .
size: many
CDR3: CASSPQGRPTGELFF
DNA: TGTGCCAGCAGCCCCCAGGGAAGACCCACCGGGGAGCTGTTTTTT

J: TRBJ1-1
V: TRBV18
D: TRBD1
size: many
CDR3: CASSKGQMNTEAFF
DNA: TGTGCCAGCTCGAAGGGACAGATGAACACTGAAGCTTTCTTT

J: TRBJ1-2
V: TRBV20-1
D: .
size: many
CDR3: CSARDLDGSHYGYTF
DNA: TGCAGTGCTAGAGATCTAGACGGCAGCCACTATGGCTACACCTTC

J: TRBJ2-2
V: TRBV3-1
D: TRBD2
size: many
CDR3: CASKTSIAGLEELFF
DNA: TGTGCCAGCAAGACCTCCATAGCGGGGCTCGAGGAGCTGTTTTTT

J: TRBJ2-1
V: TRBV7-8
D: .
size: .
CDR3: CASSFYICSARDWGRDGHNEQFF
DNA: .

J: TRBJ1-2
V: TRBV15
D: .
size: many
CDR3: CATSGGGDLYGYTF
DNA: TGTGCCACCAGCGGGGGTGGGGACCTGTATGGCTACACCTTC

J: TRBJ2-2
V: TRBV20-1
D: .
size: many
CDR3: CSASWRGGELFF
DNA: TGCAGTGCTAGCTGGAGAGGAGGGGAGCTGTTTTTT

J: TRBJ2-7
V: TRBV9
D: .
size: many
CDR3: CASSAGNSYEQYF
DNA: TGTGCCAGCAGCGCGGGTAATTCCTACGAGCAGTACTTC

J: TRBJ1-5
V: TRBV6-5
D: TRBD1
size: many
CDR3: CASSITGVADQPQHF
DNA: TGTGCCAGCAGTATCACAGGGGTCGCAGATCAGCCCCAGCATTTT

J: TRBJ1-1
V: TRBV6-2/TRBV6-3
D: .
size: many
CDR3: CASSQPEGVRPEAFF
DNA: TGTGCCAGCAGCCAACCGGAGGGTGTCAGGCCTGAAGCTTTCTTT

J: TRBJ2-1
V: TRBV5-1
D: .
size: many
CDR3: CASTSGDWNYNEQFF
DNA: TGCGCCAGCACCTCTGGGGACTGGAACTACAATGAGCAGTTCTTC

J: TRBJ1-2
V: TRBV5-1
D: .
size: many
CDR3: CASSLQNYGYTF
DNA: TGCGCCAGCAGCTTACAAAACTATGGCTACACCTTC

J: TRBJ1-5
V: TRBV28
D: TRBD1
size: many
CDR3: CASNDRGLRGSNQPQHF
DNA: TGTGCCAGCAACGACAGGGGTTTAAGGGGGAGCAATCAGCCCCAGCATTTT

J: TRBJ1-3
V: TRBV20-1
D: .
size: many
CDR3: CSARALYTGNTIYF
DNA: TGCAGTGCTAGAGCATTGTATACGGGAAACACCATATATTTT

J: TRBJ2-3
V: TRBV6-4
D: .
size: many
CDR3: CASSARYTDTQYF
DNA: TGTGCCAGCAGTGCCCGATACACAGATACGCAGTATTTT

J: TRBJ2-7
V: TRBV7-7
D: .
size: many
CDR3: CASSPPPDRTYEQYF
DNA: TGTGCCAGCAGTCCACCCCCCGACAGGACCTACGAGCAGTACTTC

J: TRBJ2-1
V: TRBV5-1
D: TRBD1
size: many
CDR3: CASSLEGQDYNEQFF
DNA: TGCGCCAGCAGCTTGGAGGGACAGGACTACAATGAGCAGTTCTTC

J: TRBJ1-1
V: TRBV21-1
D: .
size: many
CDR3: CASSPTPAGLSRRNTEAFF
DNA: TGTGCCAGCAGCCCTACTCCCGCGGGCCTATCTCGGCGGAACACTGAAGCTTTCTTT

J: TRBJ2-7
V: TRBV28
D: TRBD1
size: many
CDR3: CASSTGVPSYEQYF
DNA: TGTGCCAGCAGTACAGGGGTGCCTTCCTACGAGCAGTACTTC

J: TRBJ2-5
V: TRBV5-1
D: .
size: many
CDR3: CASSLGLAIETQYF
DNA: TGCGCCAGCAGCTTGGGGCTAGCGATTGAGACCCAGTACTTC

J: TRBJ1-5
V: TRBV20-1
D: TRBD1
size: many
CDR3: CSARLLPSGTGTDQPQHF
DNA: TGCAGTGCTAGATTATTACCTTCCGGGACAGGGACTGATCAGCCCCAGCATTTT

J: TRBJ1-2
V: TRBV20-1
D: .
size: many
CDR3: CSARIWSAGEYTF
DNA: TGCAGTGCTAGAATTTGGTCTGCAGGGGAGTACACCTTC

J: TRBJ1-2
V: TRBV7-8
D: TRBD1
size: medium-sized
CDR3: CASSPTGQTYGYTF
DNA: TGTGCCAGCAGCCCTACGGGACAGACCTATGGCTACACCTTC

J: TRBJ1-2
V: TRBV29-1
D: .
size: many
CDR3: CSVPTGFSYTF
DNA: TGCAGCGTCCCGACAGGATTTTCCTACACCTTC

J: TRBJ1-5
V: TRBV20-1
D: .
size: many
CDR3: CSAIQGGGSNQPQHF
DNA: TGCAGTGCTATTCAGGGCGGTGGTAGCAATCAGCCCCAGCATTTT

J: TRBJ1-4
V: TRBV4-1
D: .
size: many
CDR3: CASSQPTGVREKLFF
DNA: TGCGCCAGCAGCCAACCGACGGGGGTGAGGGAAAAACTGTTTTTT

J: TRBJ1-6
V: TRBV7-2
D: .
size: many
CDR3: CASSTQGTIGNSPLHF
DNA: TGTGCCAGCAGCACCCAAGGGACAATCGGCAATTCACCCCTCCACTTT

J: TRBJ2-1
V: TRBV3-1
D: .
size: many
CDR3: CASSRRADEQFF
DNA: TGTGCCAGCAGCCGCCGAGCGGATGAGCAGTTCTTC

J: TRBJ2-3
V: TRBV19
D: .
size: many
CDR3: CASSPAALGDTQYF
DNA: TGTGCCAGTAGTCCCGCGGCGCTAGGGGATACGCAGTATTTT

J: TRBJ1-5
V: TRBV6-1
D: .
size: many
CDR3: CASSEVLSFGSGRHF
DNA: TGTGCCAGCAGTGAAGTACTCAGCTTCGGGAGCGGTAGGCATTTT

J: TRBJ2-1
V: TRBV24-1
D: TRBD1
size: many
CDR3: CATTGTGESNEQFF
DNA: TGTGCCACTACCGGGACAGGGGAAAGCAATGAGCAGTTCTTC

J: TRBJ1-3
V: TRBV4-1
D: TRBD1
size: many
CDR3: CASSHADRTSGNTIYF
DNA: TGCGCCAGCAGCCACGCGGACAGGACCTCTGGAAACACCATATATTTT

J: TRBJ1-1
V: TRBV12-3/TRBV12-4
D: TRBD1
size: many
CDR3: CASSMPGQAPVRAFF
DNA: TGTGCCAGCAGTATGCCGGGACAGGCGCCGGTGCGGGCTTTCTTT

J: TRBJ2-7
V: TRBV12-3/TRBV12-4
D: .
size: many
CDR3: CASSFNIGGRGEFYEQYF
DNA: TGTGCCAGCAGTTTTAACATAGGCGGCAGGGGAGAATTCTACGAGCAGTACTTC

J: TRBJ1-1
V: TRBV3-1
D: .
size: many
CDR3: CASRGARGPMGAFF
DNA: TGTGCCAGCAGGGGAGCAAGGGGCCCCATGGGAGCTTTCTTT

J: TRBJ1-5
V: TRBV11-2
D: .
size: many
CDR3: CASSLSAGRSNQPQHF
DNA: TGTGCCAGCAGCTTGAGTGCGGGACGGAGCAATCAGCCCCAGCATTTT

J: TRBJ1-1
V: TRBV7-2
D: .
size: many
CDR3: CASRFSSYEAFF
DNA: TGTGCCAGCAGGTTCTCCTCTTATGAAGCTTTCTTT

J: TRBJ2-3
V: TRBV4-2
D: TRBD2
size: many
CDR3: CASSQEASGGRDTQYF
DNA: TGTGCCAGCAGCCAAGAGGCTAGCGGGGGGAGAGATACGCAGTATTTT

J: TRBJ1-1
V: TRBV5-1
D: .
size: many
CDR3: CASSASGSRVAFF
DNA: TGCGCCAGCAGCGCCTCAGGGAGTCGAGTAGCTTTCTTT

J: TRBJ2-7
V: TRBV7-9
D: .
size: many
CDR3: CASSSGRLGGSSYEQYF
DNA: TGTGCCAGCAGCTCCGGCAGACTAGGCGGCAGCTCCTACGAGCAGTACTTC

J: TRBJ1-4
V: TRBV4-2
D: .
size: many
CDR3: CASSQRRGGATNEKLFF
DNA: TGTGCCAGCAGCCAGCGACGAGGGGGTGCAACTAATGAAAAACTGTTTTTT

J: TRBJ1-6
V: TRBV12-5
D: .
size: many
CDR3: CASGLVYNSPLHF
DNA: TGTGCTAGTGGTTTAGTTTATAATTCACCCCTCCACTTT

J: TRBJ1-5
V: TRBV20-1
D: .
size: many
CDR3: CSASRHRRDQPQHF
DNA: TGCAGTGCCTCCCGGCACAGGCGGGATCAGCCCCAGCATTTT